The clone carrying this TCR beta chain was detected a few times. The antigen is unknown. This specimen belongs to a study of response to subunit inactivated influenza vaccine. Study results and caveats: Every seasonal influenza vaccination brings in few new T cells, the authors suggested.

TCRdb independently ran MiXCR on the RT-PCR reads; one entry per CDR3 protein. Of just over 300,000 distinct CDR3 sequences in the sample, less than 25% are singletons; the top ten hold around 9.6%. From germline, CDR1 is SEHNR and CDR2 FQNEAQ (reference sequence). This CDR3 comprises 14 residues. After removal of 4 bases from V and 4 bases from J, the junction contained 6 bases not matched to a gene. The sequence was obtained from a man between 50 and 70 years old who received an inactivated influenza vaccine. The sequenced sample was PBMCs from blood, obtained less than 22 months after vaccination. V and J are TRBV7-9 and TRBJ1-2; 7 bases fit TRBD1. In DNA, the CDR3 is TGTGCCAGCAGCTCGGGACAGATCACCTATGGCTACACCTTC. Its translation: CASSSGQITYGYTF.